This passage covers 12 T cell receptor beta chains from one sample sequenced in a study of OX40 agonist ivuxolimab in advanced cancers. Clones were sequenced by immunoSEQ multiplex PCR, and TCRdb holds only the in-frame ones, with some missing. The repertoire holds just under 55,000 clones, with over 70% as singletons. The input for sequencing was CD4+ or CD8+ T cells sorted from blood, taken in a trial of the OX40 agonist ivuxolimab. These receptors all come from an adult with an advanced solid tumor such as melanoma, head and neck, liver or kidney cancer.

The V and J genes are TRBV5-6 and TRBJ2-2; 8 positions match TRBD1. Germline values: CDR1 SGHDT, CDR2 YYEEEE. The junction had 9 bases not matched to a gene; V was cut back by 6 bases and J by 5 bases. CDR3 length: 15 residues. The CDR3 coding sequence is TGTGCCAGCAAAAACCAGGGGGCTCGGACCGGGGAGCTGTTTTTT. This gives the protein CASKNQGARTGELFF.

This chain connects TRBV29-1 to TRBJ2-7; 10 bases fit TRBD1. Germline V gene data show CDR1 as SQVTM and CDR2 as ANQGSEA. J lost 9 bases, V lost 4 bases, and 12 bases had no gene match. CDR3 length: 14 amino acids. CDR3 in amino acids: CSVAPSRDRGWQYF. CDR3 DNA sequence: TGCAGCGTTGCCCCTTCCCGGGACAGGGGATGGCAGTACTTC.

The chain carries TRBV29-1 and TRBJ1-1; no firm D call. Between the trimmed V and J ends, which lost 7 bases and 5 bases, there was a span of 11 bases. Germline-derived CDR1 and CDR2 are SQVTM and ANQGSEA. The CDR3 extends over 11 amino acids. In DNA, the CDR3 is TGCAGCGGCCGACATGGAACTGAAGCTTTCTTT. Its translation: CSGRHGTEAFF.

This clone was seen more than once but under ten times. J is TRBJ2-1 and V is TRBV15, with 9 bases matching TRBD2. Germline-derived CDR1 and CDR2 are LNHNV and YYDKDF (reference sequence). Trimming at V came to 0 bases and at J to 7 bases, leaving 10 bases not matched to a gene. The CDR3 has 17 residues. The CDR3: CATSREIAGVFLNEQFF. DNA of the CDR3: TGTGCCACCAGCAGAGAAATAGCGGGAGTTTTTTTAAATGAGCAGTTCTTC. Combining the CDR3 with reference TRBV15 and TRBJ2-1 gives the whole variable domain DAMVIQNPRYQVTQFGKPVTLSCSQTLNHNVMYWYQQKSSQAPKLLFHYYDKDFNNEADTPDNFQSRRPNTSFCFLDIRSPGLGDTAMYLCATSREIAGVFLNEQFFGPGTRLTVL.

The CDR3 nucleotides read TGTGCCAGCAGCCCAAACCCCCTGGGGGAGACCCAGTACTTC. Translating it yields CASSPNPLGETQYF. This sequence joins TRBV11-3 and TRBJ2-5; no reliable D call. The CDR3 consists of 14 residues. Trimming cost V 5 bases and J 5 bases, with 15 bases left between them. The germline V gene encodes CDR1 SGHNT and CDR2 YENEEA.

The DNA for the CDR3 is TGTGCCAGCTCACGAACAGGGGCCGGAAACATTCAGTACTTC. This gives the protein CASSRTGAGNIQYF. V usage is TRBV18 and J usage is TRBJ2-4; 7 positions agree with TRBD1. CDR1 and CDR2 (germline): KGHSH, LQKENI. The CDR3 is 14 residues long. J gave up 6 bases and V 4 bases, and 6 bases lay outside the gene matches.

The rearrangement links TRBV25-1 to TRBJ1-1, with 7 bases that match TRBD1. The germline V gene has CDR1 MGHDK and CDR2 SYGVNS. The CDR3 has 15 amino acids. V gave up 3 bases and J gave up 1 base; unmatched junction bases: 5. The CDR3 coding sequence is TGTGCCAGCAGTGACCAAGGGACAGCGAACACTGAAGCTTTCTTT. Protein: CASSDQGTANTEAFF.

The chain joins TRBV19 to TRBJ2-2; D may be TRBD2 (5 bases). The V gene's germline CDR1 is LNHDA and CDR2 SQIVND (reference sequence). The CDR3 has 15 amino acids. V was clipped by 7 bases and J by 5 bases, with 17 bases between them. CDR3 residues: CASTPSRAGTGELFF. CDR3 nucleotide sequence: TGTGCCAGTACCCCATCGCGGGCAGGAACCGGGGAGCTGTTTTTT. Combining the CDR3 with reference TRBV19 and TRBJ2-2 gives the whole variable domain DGGITQSPKYLFRKEGQNVTLSCEQNLNHDAMYWYRQDPGQGLRLIYYSQIVNDFQKGDIAEGYSVSREKKESFPLTVTSAQKNPTAFYLCASTPSRAGTGELFFGEGSRLTVL.

The chain uses TRBV4-1 and TRBJ2-5, with D tentatively TRBD1 (6 bases). The V gene lost 3 bases and the J gene lost 4 bases, with 18 bases spanning the gap. The germline V gene has CDR1 MGHRA and CDR2 YSYEKL. The length of the CDR3 is 16 residues. The chain's CDR3 is CASSHATGHGGETQYF. The CDR3 region has the DNA TGCGCCAGCAGCCATGCGACAGGTCACGGAGGAGAGACCCAGTACTTC.

The rearrangement links TRBV2 to TRBJ1-1, with D possibly matching TRBD1 (6 bases). CDR1 is SNHLY and CDR2 is FYNNEI in the germline V gene. The V end was cut by 3 bases, the J end by 6 bases, with 20 bases between. This CDR3 contains 16 residues. CDR3 sequence reads: CASSERRGVRSAEAFF. The CDR3 DNA reads TGTGCCAGCAGTGAGAGAAGGGGGGTCAGGAGCGCTGAAGCTTTCTTT.

This clone was counted a few times. The rearrangement joins TRBV11-2 to TRBJ1-3, with D uncertain. This CDR3 contains 17 residues. Trimming left V 4 bases short and J 0 bases short, with 16 bases between. Germline CDR1 and CDR2: SGHAT and FQNNGV. CDR3 amino acids: CASSSIKRRGSGNTIYF. Written as DNA, the CDR3 is TGTGCCAGCAGCTCGATAAAAAGGAGAGGCTCTGGAAACACCATATATTTT.

The CDR3 nucleotides are TGTGCAAGTCGCTTACCTGGTAGGGTCCCCTCTGGGCCCTACGAGCAGTACTTC. Encoded protein: CASRLPGRVPSGPYEQYF. The V gene is TRBV12-2, the J gene TRBJ2-7. TRBV12-2 is a known pseudogene. The CDR3 consists of 18 residues.